The TCR beta chain under discussion was sequenced for a study of identical twins. General study points: The study drew conclusions from cross-sectional statistical analysis, not from following the same donors.

With respect to this clonotype: Its target is unknown.

CDR3 length: 15 amino acids. Looked up from germline, CDR1 is MGHDK and CDR2 is SYGVNS. The V gene lost 5 bases and the J gene lost 3 bases, with 13 bases spanning the gap. The authors used template switching to add a universal primer site and gave cDNA unique molecular identifiers. MiXCR, run by TCRdb on the 5' RACE reads, gives a single entry per CDR3 protein. The table lists 500,000 to 650,000 distinct CDR3 sequences, roughly 7.2% of them singletons. These same data were also listed under a study on yellow fever vaccine responses in identical twins.

Sequencing was done on a sample of PBMCs. The chain employs TRBV25-1 and TRBJ1-4; D uncertain. This receptor was taken from a young woman in good health. CDR3: CASSPTGMPNEKLFF. CDR3 nucleotide sequence: TGTGCCAGCAGTCCTACGGGAATGCCTAATGAAAAACTGTTTTTT. Looking up the rest from reference TRBV25-1 and TRBJ1-4 gives the full variable domain: EADIYQTPRYLVIGTGKKITLECSQTMGHDKMYWYQQDPGMELHLIHYSYGVNSTEKGDLSSESTVSRIRTEHFPLTLESARPSHTSQYLCASSPTGMPNEKLFFGSGTQLSVL.